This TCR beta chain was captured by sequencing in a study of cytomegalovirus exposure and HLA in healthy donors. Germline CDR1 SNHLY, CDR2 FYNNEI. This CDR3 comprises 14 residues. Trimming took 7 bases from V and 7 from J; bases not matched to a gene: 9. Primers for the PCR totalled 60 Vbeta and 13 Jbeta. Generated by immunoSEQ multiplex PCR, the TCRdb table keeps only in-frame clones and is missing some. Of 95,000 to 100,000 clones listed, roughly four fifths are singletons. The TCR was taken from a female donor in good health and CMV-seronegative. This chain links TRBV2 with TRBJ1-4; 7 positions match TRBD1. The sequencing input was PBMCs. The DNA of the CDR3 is TGTGCCAGCACTTTTTACAGGGGAGCTGAAAAACTGTTTTTT. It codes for CASTFYRGAEKLFF. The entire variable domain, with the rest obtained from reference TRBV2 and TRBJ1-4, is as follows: EPEVTQTPSHQVTQMGQEVILRCVPISNHLYFYWYRQILGQKVEFLVSFYNNEISEKSEIFDDQFSVERPDGSNFTLKIRSTKLEDSAMYFCASTFYRGAEKLFFGSGTQLSVL.